Below are 30 T cell receptor beta chains sequenced from a single sample in a study of cytomegalovirus exposure and HLA in healthy donors. Primers for the PCR totalled 60 Vbeta and 13 Jbeta. The table came from immunoSEQ multiplex PCR; TCRdb's copy has only in-frame clones and leaves some out. The sample contains 150,000 to 200,000 clones, approximately 65% of which appear only once. The sequencing sample was made of PBMCs. The receptor source for this set is a man aged 40-50 years in good health and CMV-seronegative.

This chain connects TRBV9 to TRBJ2-2; 10 bases fit TRBD1. This CDR3 has 16 residues. Germline CDR1 and CDR2: SGDLS and YYNGEE. V trimming: 3 bases; J trimming: 8 bases; junction bases outside the gene matches: 10. Written as DNA, the CDR3 is TGTGCCAGCAGCGCCCGAGGACAGGGGGTCCTAGGGGAGCTGTTTTTT. This sequence encodes CASSARGQGVLGELFF.

There are a few counts of this clone. This rearrangement joins TRBV7-3 to TRBJ2-1; the match to TRBD2 covers 11 bases. The CDR3 totals 16 residues. CDR1 is SGHTA and CDR2 is FQGTGA in the germline V gene. The trim removed 5 bases at V and 2 bases at J, leaving 5 bases unmatched. The CDR3, as DNA: TGTGCCAGCAGCAAAACTAGCGGGAGCCCCTACAATGAGCAGTTCTTC. As protein: CASSKTSGSPYNEQFF.

The V and J genes are TRBV5-1 and TRBJ1-2; perhaps TRBD1 as D (5 bases). Germline CDR1 reads SGHRS; CDR2 reads YFSETQ. The CDR3 extends over 15 amino acids. Trimming left V 4 bases short and J 2 bases short, with 15 bases between. CDR3 residues: CASSPFGGENYGYTF. CDR3 sequence (DNA): TGCGCCAGCAGCCCGTTCGGGGGGGAGAACTATGGCTACACCTTC.

The chain recombines TRBV6-5 with TRBJ2-5; TRBD2 matches 10 bases. J gave up 4 bases and V 7 bases, and 6 bases lay outside the gene matches. Germline CDR1 reads MNHEY; CDR2 reads SVGAGI. The CDR3 sequence is 14 residues long. In DNA form, the CDR3 reads TGTGCCAGCATCCGAGTAGCGGGAGGAGAGACCCAGTACTTC. It yields the protein CASIRVAGGETQYF.

The chain has TRBV4-2 and TRBJ2-7; 7 nucleotides match TRBD2. The germline V gene has CDR1 LGHNA and CDR2 YNFKEQ. The CDR3 sequence is 15 residues long. V shed 4 bases, J shed 6 bases, and the junction held 12 bases outside the gene matches. CDR3 nucleotide sequence: TGTGCCAGCAGCCTTCTCGACCCGCCGGGAGGCGAGCAGTACTTC. Protein: CASSLLDPPGGEQYF.

To note about this clone: At one of its ends the junction is not consistent with the germline gene, which may arise from a read error. The J gene is TRBJ2-5, the V gene TRBV5-1, with D maybe TRBD1 (6 bases). The CDR3 covers 14 residues. Germline V lookup: CDR1 SGHRS, CDR2 YFSETQ. The DNA of the CDR3 is TGCGCCAGCAGCACAACAGGGAGCCAAGGGACCCAGTACTTC. Its translation: CASSTTGSQGTQYF.

V and J are TRBV6-5 and TRBJ2-1; 11 nucleotides match TRBD2. The CDR3 sequence is 15 residues long. Trimming cost V 5 bases and J 4 bases; bases outside gene matches: 4. In germline, CDR1 is MNHEY, CDR2 SVGAGI. The CDR3 DNA sequence: TGTGCCAGCAGTAGGTCTAGCGGGGGGTACAATGAGCAGTTCTTC. Protein sequence: CASSRSSGGYNEQFF.

The V call is TRBV11-1, the J call TRBJ2-7; 11 bases are a match to TRBD2. Germline V lookup: CDR1 SGHAT, CDR2 FQDESV (reference sequence). The CDR3 covers 16 residues. V lost 7 bases, J lost 3 bases, and 11 bases stayed unmatched. DNA of the CDR3: TGTGCCAGCACGGCTTATATTACTAGCGGGAGCTACGAGCAGTACTTC. Amino acids: CASTAYITSGSYEQYF.

This chain links TRBV4-3 with TRBJ1-2, with unresolved D. The germline gives CDR1 LGHNA, CDR2 YSLEER. Deletions cut 0 bases from V and 4 bases from J, with 12 bases between. The CDR3 length is 15 residues. CDR3 loop: CASSQDMSAFYGYTF. The CDR3 DNA reads as TGCGCCAGCAGCCAAGATATGAGCGCGTTCTATGGCTACACCTTC.

This chain uses TRBV6-6 with TRBJ1-4; 7 nucleotides match TRBD1. The V and J ends lost 6 bases and 0 bases, in that order; junction bases with no gene match: 7. The CDR3 contains 16 residues. CDR1 is MNHNY and CDR2 is SVGAGI in the germline V gene (reference sequence). The CDR3: CASSSNRGSTNEKLFF. The CDR3 nucleotides read TGTGCCAGCAGCTCTAACAGGGGATCAACTAATGAAAAACTGTTTTTT.

This clone occurred a few times. This chain links TRBV9 with TRBJ2-1; TRBD2 matches 10 bases. This CDR3 is built from 16 residues. Germline trimming cut 3 bases from V and 6 bases from J; bases unmatched to any gene: 9. Germline V lookup: CDR1 SGDLS, CDR2 YYNGEE. The CDR3 DNA reads TGTGCCAGCAGCGCTAGAGCGGGAGGGCCTACCAATGAGCAGTTCTTC. Residues: CASSARAGGPTNEQFF.

The chain combines TRBV4-2 with TRBJ2-3, with 14 nucleotides matching TRBD2. This CDR3 has 23 amino acids. V lost 3 bases and J lost 4; bases outside the gene matches: 24. Germline loops: CDR1 LGHNA, CDR2 YNFKEQ. The CDR3 region has the DNA TGTGCCAGCAGCCATCCTAGTGGGCCGGGACTAGCGGGAGCCACTGGCCCCTCAGATACGCAGTATTTT. This encodes CASSHPSGPGLAGATGPSDTQYF.

The rearrangement uses TRBV9 and TRBJ1-1, with a possible D match to TRBD1 (5 bases). The germline V gene has CDR1 SGDLS and CDR2 YYNGEE. The CDR3 loop spans 13 amino acids. Trimming removed 4 bases at V and 7 bases at J, with 14 bases between. Here the CDR3 DNA reads TGTGCCAGCAGCTTCCAACAGGTCAGTGAAGCTTTCTTT. It translates to CASSFQQVSEAFF.

In its sample, this clone was seen a few times. This rearrangement joins TRBV28 to TRBJ1-5; D not certain. CDR3 length: 13 residues. CDR1 and CDR2 (germline): MDHEN, SYDVKM. Trimming left V 2 bases short and J 5 bases short, with 7 bases between. The CDR3 DNA is TGTGCCAGCAGTTTAGACACTTATCAGCCCCAGCATTTT. It translates to CASSLDTYQPQHF.

The gene calls are TRBV7-3 and TRBJ2-7, with 11 bases lining up with TRBD2. The CDR3 runs to 15 residues. The germline CDR1 and CDR2 sequences are SGHTA and FQGTGA. J was trimmed by 4 bases and V by 3 bases; bases with no gene match: 5. CDR3 loop: CASSFTSGSKYEQYF. CDR3 coding DNA: TGTGCCAGCAGCTTCACTAGCGGGAGCAAATACGAGCAGTACTTC. The entire variable domain, with the rest obtained from reference TRBV7-3 and TRBJ2-7, is as follows: GAGVSQTPSNKVTEKGKYVELRCDPISGHTALYWYRQSLGQGPEFLIYFQGTGAADDSGLPNDRFFAVRPEGSVSTLKIQRTERGDSAVYLCASSFTSGSKYEQYFGPGTRLTVT.

The chain employs TRBV5-4 and TRBJ2-1, with D tentatively TRBD2 (6 bases). The CDR3 has 13 amino acids. Germline values: CDR1 SGHNT, CDR2 YYREEE (reference sequence). V was shortened by 5 bases and J by 9 bases, with 15 bases between the two germline ends. CDR3 protein: CASRDGLGGEQFF. In DNA form, the CDR3 reads TGTGCCAGCAGGGACGGACTGGGGGGTGAGCAGTTCTTC. The full variable domain, rest sourced from reference TRBV5-4 and TRBJ2-1, is ETGVTQSPTHLIKTRGQQVTLRCSSQSGHNTVSWYQQALGQGPQFIFQYYREEENGRGNFPPRFSGLQFPNYSSELNVNALELDDSALYLCASRDGLGGEQFFGPGTRLTVL.

The chain recombines TRBV6-1 with TRBJ2-7; 7 nucleotides line up with TRBD1. The J segment lost 1 base and the V segment lost 3 bases, leaving 6 bases of the junction unmatched. Germline values: CDR1 MNHNS, CDR2 SASEGT. The CDR3 totals 15 residues. CDR3 region: CASSDPETGSYEQYF. The CDR3 DNA reads TGTGCCAGCAGTGACCCCGAGACAGGGTCCTACGAGCAGTACTTC.

The chain is built from TRBV6-5 and TRBJ2-5, with D perhaps matching TRBD2 (5 bases). The end of the DNA aligns better with TRBJ2-7, so the J call may be wrong. Looked up from germline, CDR1 is MNHEY and CDR2 is SVGAGI. The length of the CDR3 is 15 residues. The CDR3 here is CASSSPRGPDYEQYF. DNA for the CDR3: TGTGCCAGCAGTTCCCCCCGGGGTCCTGACTACGAGCAGTACTTC.

The chain carries TRBV29-1 and TRBJ2-1; TRBD2 aligns across 16 bases. CDR1 SQVTM and CDR2 ANQGSEA come from the germline V gene. This CDR3 is 18 amino acids long. Trimming removed 4 bases from V and 1 base from J; junction bases left unmatched: 7. This chain's CDR3 is CSVAGLAGGPGSYNEQFF. DNA of the CDR3: TGCAGCGTTGCGGGACTAGCGGGAGGGCCAGGTTCCTACAATGAGCAGTTCTTC.

The chain combines TRBV18 with TRBJ2-7; perhaps TRBD1 as D (6 bases). The germline CDR1 and CDR2 sequences are KGHSH and LQKENI. The V end lost 4 bases, the J end lost 3 bases, and 10 bases lay between the germline ends. The CDR3 length is 13 residues. CDR3 coding DNA: TGTGCCAGCTCACAGGGACAACGCTACGAGCAGTACTTC. Its translation is CASSQGQRYEQYF.

Only a few counts were recorded for this clone. The rearrangement uses TRBV6-5 and TRBJ1-1, with D possibly matching TRBD1 (5 bases). CDR1 and CDR2 (germline): MNHEY, SVGAGI. V was cut by 0 bases and J by 2 bases, with 10 bases left in between. This CDR3 contains 15 residues. CDR3 nucleotides: TGTGCCAGCAGTTACTCAGCGGGGACCAACACTGAAGCTTTCTTT. Translated, it gives CASSYSAGTNTEAFF.

This sequence joins TRBV6-5 and TRBJ2-5; possible D gene TRBD2, 6 bases. The CDR3 is 13 amino acids. Germline V gene lookup returns CDR1 MNHEY and CDR2 SVGAGI. The CDR3 is CVAVSAGQETQYF. For the CDR3, the DNA is TGTGTAGCGGTGTCGGCAGGACAAGAGACCCAGTACTTC.

This rearrangement joins TRBV19 to TRBJ2-3; 9 bases fit TRBD2. V trimming: 6 bases; J trimming: 4 bases; junction bases outside the gene matches: 26. Germline loops: CDR1 LNHDA, CDR2 SQIVND (reference sequence). The CDR3 covers 21 residues. This chain's CDR3 is CASRNSRQGLSAGGRPDTQYF. CDR3 DNA: TGTGCCAGTAGAAACTCTCGGCAGGGCCTTTCAGCGGGGGGACGCCCAGATACGCAGTATTTT.

V gene TRBV5-1 combines with J gene TRBJ1-1; TRBD1 matches at 7 bases. Germline V gene sequence: CDR1 SGHRS, CDR2 YFSETQ. This CDR3 has 13 amino acids. V trimming: 1 base; J trimming: 11 bases; junction bases outside the gene matches: 8. The CDR3 DNA is TGCGCCAGCAGCTTGAACAGGGGTTTTTCGGCTTTCTTT. Amino acids: CASSLNRGFSAFF.

V and J are TRBV28 and TRBJ1-4; TRBD1 matches 8 bases. Germline values: CDR1 MDHEN, CDR2 SYDVKM. The CDR3 is made up of 14 amino acids. V lost 5 bases to trimming and J lost 3 bases; unmatched junction nucleotides: 2. The CDR3 region has the DNA TGTGCCAGCAGTGCGACAGGGGCTAATGAAAAACTGTTTTTT. This translates into CASSATGANEKLFF.

This clone was picked up a small number of times. The DNA for the CDR3 is TGTGCCAGTACGGGGACAACTAATGAAAAACTGTTTTTT. Encoded protein: CASTGTTNEKLFF. The rearrangement links TRBV19 to TRBJ1-4, with D unresolved. The CDR3 is 13 amino acids. Germline-derived CDR1 and CDR2 are LNHDA and SQIVND (reference sequence). V lost 7 bases and J lost 0, with 6 bases in between.

The chain combines TRBV18 with TRBJ1-4; 7 bases are a match to TRBD1. The germline V gene encodes CDR1 KGHSH and CDR2 LQKENI. J gave up 5 bases and V 2 bases, and 5 bases lay outside the gene matches. This CDR3 comprises 15 residues. The DNA of the CDR3 is TGTGCCAGCTCACCAGAGGGGGCATCCAATGAAAAACTGTTTTTT. Translating it yields CASSPEGASNEKLFF.

This clone came up once. V is TRBV29-1 and J is TRBJ2-2, with D possibly matching TRBD2 (6 bases). V lost 7 bases, J lost 0 bases, and 15 bases lay in between. Germline assignment: CDR1 SQVTM and CDR2 ANQGSEA. This CDR3 has 15 residues. This chain's CDR3 is CSAVRGTANTGELFF. As DNA, the CDR3 is TGCAGCGCTGTACGGGGGACCGCGAACACCGGGGAGCTGTTTTTT.

Comments on this clone: The junction differs from germline at one of its ends, possibly a read error. The chain links TRBV12-5 to TRBJ1-1; a possible D gene is TRBD1 (5 bases). Germline assignment: CDR1 LGHNT and CDR2 FRNRAP. The CDR3 is made up of 16 amino acids. CDR3 sequence (DNA): TGTGCTAGTGGTGTGGTATCCGCAGGGCACGCTTATGAAGCTTTCTTT. As protein: CASGVVSAGHAYEAFF.

V is TRBV11-3 and J is TRBJ2-2; D is unresolved. This CDR3 is built from 15 residues. Germline V gives CDR1 SGHNT, CDR2 YENEEA. V was cut by 3 bases and J by 7 bases, with 15 bases left in between. The CDR3 nucleotides are TGTGCCAGCAGCTTTGGAAACGTGGGCAACGGGGAGCTGTTTTTT. Translating gives CASSFGNVGNGELFF.